This T cell receptor (beta chain) was captured by sequencing in a study of T cells in Graves' hyperthyroidism and ophthalmopathy. Overall study: Peripheral blood was taken when the disease was first diagnosed, before any treatment began.

After removal of 2 bases from V and 4 bases from J, the junction contained 6 bases not matched to a gene. This CDR3 has 15 residues. Germline-derived CDR1 and CDR2 are MNHEY and SVGAGI. Whole-study findings and limits: Ophthalmopathy was model-predicted a median approximately six months pre-onset. A model using 13 V-J features told ophthalmopathy apart from stable hyperthyroidism. The majority of expanded thyroid clonotypes above 0.001 also appeared in blood.

RNA transcripts were the template for amplifying TCR beta CDR3 regions. In the first-round RT-PCR of the TCR CDR3, the HTBI primer set was used. TCRdb passed the multiplex PCR reads through MiXCR, listing each CDR3 protein once. This sample has 380,000 or so distinct CDR3 sequences, with approximately 15% found just once. This clonotype was counted many times. What it binds is not known. The rearrangement joins TRBV6-5 to TRBJ2-3; 7 positions agree with TRBD2. Sequencing input: blood. The sequence was collected from a woman aged 30 to 39 with Graves' hyperthyroidism. DNA for the CDR3: TGTGCCAGCAGTTACGGCGGGAGTCCCGCAGATACGCAGTATTTT. It yields the protein CASSYGGSPADTQYF.